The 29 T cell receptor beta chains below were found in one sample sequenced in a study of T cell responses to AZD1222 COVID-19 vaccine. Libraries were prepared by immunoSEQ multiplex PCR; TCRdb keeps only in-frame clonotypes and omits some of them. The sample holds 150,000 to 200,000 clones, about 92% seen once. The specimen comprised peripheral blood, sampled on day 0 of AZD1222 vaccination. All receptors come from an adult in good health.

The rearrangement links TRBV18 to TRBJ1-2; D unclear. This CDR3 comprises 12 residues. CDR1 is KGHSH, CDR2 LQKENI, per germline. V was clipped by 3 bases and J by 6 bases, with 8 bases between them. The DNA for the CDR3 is TGTGCCAGCTCACCCCGGCGGGATGGCTACACCTTC. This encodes CASSPRRDGYTF.

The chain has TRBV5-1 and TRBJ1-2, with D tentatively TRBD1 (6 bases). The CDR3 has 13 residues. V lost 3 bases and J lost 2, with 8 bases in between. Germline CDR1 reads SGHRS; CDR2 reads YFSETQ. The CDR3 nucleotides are TGCGCCAGCAGCTGGACAGAGAACTATGGCTACACCTTC. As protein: CASSWTENYGYTF.

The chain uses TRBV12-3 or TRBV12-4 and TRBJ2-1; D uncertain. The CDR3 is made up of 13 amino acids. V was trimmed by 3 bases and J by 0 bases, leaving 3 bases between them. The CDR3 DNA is TGTGCCAGCAGTTTGAACTCCTACAATGAGCAGTTCTTC. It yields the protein CASSLNSYNEQFF.

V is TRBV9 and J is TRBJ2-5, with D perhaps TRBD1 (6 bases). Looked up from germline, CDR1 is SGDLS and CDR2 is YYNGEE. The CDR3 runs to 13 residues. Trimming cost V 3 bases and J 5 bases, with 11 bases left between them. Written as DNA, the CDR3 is TGTGCCAGCAGCGCAGGGGTACGGGAGACCCAGTACTTC. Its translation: CASSAGVRETQYF.

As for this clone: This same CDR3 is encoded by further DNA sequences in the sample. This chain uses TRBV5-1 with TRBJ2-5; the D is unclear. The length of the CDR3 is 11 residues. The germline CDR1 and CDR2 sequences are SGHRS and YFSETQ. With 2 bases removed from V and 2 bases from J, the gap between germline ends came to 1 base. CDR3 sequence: CASSLQETQYF. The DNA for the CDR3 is TGCGCCAGCAGCTTACAAGAGACCCAGTACTTC.

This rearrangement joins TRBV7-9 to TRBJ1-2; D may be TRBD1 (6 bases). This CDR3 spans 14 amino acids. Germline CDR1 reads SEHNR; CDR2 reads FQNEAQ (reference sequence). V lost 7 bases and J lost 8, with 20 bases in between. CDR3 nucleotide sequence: TGTGCCAGCACCCACGGACAGCCAGGTTCGGGCTACACCTTC. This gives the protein CASTHGQPGSGYTF. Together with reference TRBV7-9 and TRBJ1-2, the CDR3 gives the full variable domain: DTGVSQNPRHKITKRGQNVTFRCDPISEHNRLYWYRQTLGQGPEFLTYFQNEAQLEKSRLLSDRFSAERPKGSFSTLEIQRTEQGDSAMYLCASTHGQPGSGYTFGSGTRLTVV.

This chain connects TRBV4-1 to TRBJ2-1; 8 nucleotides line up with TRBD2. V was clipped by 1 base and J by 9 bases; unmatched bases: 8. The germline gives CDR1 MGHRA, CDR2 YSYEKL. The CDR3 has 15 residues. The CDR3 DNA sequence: TGCGCCAGCAGCCAAGGATACGGGGGGGCCGGTGAGCAGTTCTTC. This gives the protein CASSQGYGGAGEQFF.

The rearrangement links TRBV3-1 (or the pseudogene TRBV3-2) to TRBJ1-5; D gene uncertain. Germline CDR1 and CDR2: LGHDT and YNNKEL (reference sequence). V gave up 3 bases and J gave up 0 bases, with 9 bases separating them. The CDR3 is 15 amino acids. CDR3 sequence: CASSQSGYSNQPQHF. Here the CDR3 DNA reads TGTGCCAGCAGCCAGTCCGGATATAGCAATCAGCCCCAGCATTTT.

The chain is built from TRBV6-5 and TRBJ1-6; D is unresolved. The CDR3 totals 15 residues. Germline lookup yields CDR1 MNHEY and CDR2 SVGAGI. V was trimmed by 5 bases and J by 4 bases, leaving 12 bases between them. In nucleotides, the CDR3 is TGTGCCAGCAGTCTCGAACAGCCTTATAATTCACCCCTCCACTTT. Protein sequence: CASSLEQPYNSPLHF.

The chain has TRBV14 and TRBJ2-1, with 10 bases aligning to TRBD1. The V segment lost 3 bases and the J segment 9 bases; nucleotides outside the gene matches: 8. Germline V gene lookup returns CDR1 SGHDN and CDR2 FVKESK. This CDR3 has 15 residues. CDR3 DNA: TGTGCCAGCAGCCATACCGGGACAGGGGTGAGTGAGCAGTTCTTC. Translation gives CASSHTGTGVSEQFF.

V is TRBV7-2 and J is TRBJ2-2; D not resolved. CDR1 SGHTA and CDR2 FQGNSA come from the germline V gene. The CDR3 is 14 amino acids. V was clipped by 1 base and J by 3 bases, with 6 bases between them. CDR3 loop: CASSLGSHTGELFF. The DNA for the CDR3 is TGTGCCAGCAGCTTAGGCAGTCACACCGGGGAGCTGTTTTTT. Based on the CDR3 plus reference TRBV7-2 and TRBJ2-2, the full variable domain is GAGVSQSPSNKVTEKGKDVELRCDPISGHTALYWYRQSLGQGLEFLIYFQGNSAPDKSGLPSDRFSAERTGGSVSTLTIQRTQQEDSAVYLCASSLGSHTGELFFGEGSRLTVL.

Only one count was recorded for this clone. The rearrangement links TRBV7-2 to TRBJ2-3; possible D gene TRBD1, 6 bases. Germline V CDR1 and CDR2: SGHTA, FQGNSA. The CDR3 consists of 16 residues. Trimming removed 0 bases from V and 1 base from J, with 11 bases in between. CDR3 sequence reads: CASSLAFRGGTDTQYF. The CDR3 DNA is TGTGCCAGCAGCTTAGCGTTCAGGGGCGGCACAGATACGCAGTATTTT.

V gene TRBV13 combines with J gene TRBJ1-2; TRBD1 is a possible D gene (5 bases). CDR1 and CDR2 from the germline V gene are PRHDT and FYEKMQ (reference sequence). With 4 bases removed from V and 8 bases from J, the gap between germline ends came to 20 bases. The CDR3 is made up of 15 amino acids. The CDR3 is CASSSGRWVDEGYTF. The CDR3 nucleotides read TGTGCCAGCAGCTCGGGACGGTGGGTAGATGAAGGCTACACCTTC.

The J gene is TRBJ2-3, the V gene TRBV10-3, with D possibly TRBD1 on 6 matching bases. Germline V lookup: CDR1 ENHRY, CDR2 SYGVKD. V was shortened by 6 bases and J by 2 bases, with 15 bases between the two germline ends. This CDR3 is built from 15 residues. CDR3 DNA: TGTGCCATCAGGGTAGGGGGAGAAGTCACAGATACGCAGTATTTT. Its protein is CAIRVGGEVTDTQYF.

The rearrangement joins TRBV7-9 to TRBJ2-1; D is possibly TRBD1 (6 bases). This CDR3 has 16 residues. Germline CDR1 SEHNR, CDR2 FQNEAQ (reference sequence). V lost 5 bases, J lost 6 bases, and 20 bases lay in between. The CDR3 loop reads CASSQSKRGSFNEQFF. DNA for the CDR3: TGTGCCAGCAGCCAATCCAAGAGGGGGAGCTTCAATGAGCAGTTCTTC.

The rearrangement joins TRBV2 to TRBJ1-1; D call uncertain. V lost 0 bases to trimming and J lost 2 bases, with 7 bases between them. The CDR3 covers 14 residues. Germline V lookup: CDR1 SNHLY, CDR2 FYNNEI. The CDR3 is CASSEARENTEAFF. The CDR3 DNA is TGTGCCAGCAGTGAAGCAAGGGAAAACACTGAAGCTTTCTTT.

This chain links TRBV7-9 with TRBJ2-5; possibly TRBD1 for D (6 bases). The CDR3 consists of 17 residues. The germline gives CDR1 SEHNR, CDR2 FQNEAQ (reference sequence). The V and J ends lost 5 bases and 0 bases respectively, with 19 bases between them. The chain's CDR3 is CASSQNTPHRDQETQYF. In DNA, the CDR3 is TGTGCCAGCAGCCAGAATACCCCACACAGGGACCAAGAGACCCAGTACTTC.

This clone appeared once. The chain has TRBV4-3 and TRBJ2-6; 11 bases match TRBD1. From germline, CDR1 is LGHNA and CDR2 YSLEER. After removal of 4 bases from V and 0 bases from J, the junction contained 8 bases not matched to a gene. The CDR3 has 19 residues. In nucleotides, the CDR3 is TGCGCCAGCAGCCCCCGGGACAGGGGGAGTTACTCTGGGGCCAACGTCCTGACTTTC. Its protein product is CASSPRDRGSYSGANVLTF.

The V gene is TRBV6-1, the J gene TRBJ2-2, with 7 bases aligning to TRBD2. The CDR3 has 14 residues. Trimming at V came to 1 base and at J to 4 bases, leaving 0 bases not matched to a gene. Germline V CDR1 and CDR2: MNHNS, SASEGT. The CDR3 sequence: CASSEGTSTGELFF. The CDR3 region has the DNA TGTGCCAGCAGTGAAGGGACTAGCACCGGGGAGCTGTTTTTT.

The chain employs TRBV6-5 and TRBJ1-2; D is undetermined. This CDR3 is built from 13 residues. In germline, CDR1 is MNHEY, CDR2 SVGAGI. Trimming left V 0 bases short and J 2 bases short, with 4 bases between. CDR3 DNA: TGTGCCAGCAGTTACTCGGACAACTATGGCTACACCTTC. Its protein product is CASSYSDNYGYTF.

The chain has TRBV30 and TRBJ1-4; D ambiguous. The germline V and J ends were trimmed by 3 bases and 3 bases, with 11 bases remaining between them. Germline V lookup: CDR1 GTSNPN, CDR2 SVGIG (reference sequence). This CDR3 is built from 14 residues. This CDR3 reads CAWRPRGANEKLFF. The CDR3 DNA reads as TGTGCCTGGAGACCTCGGGGAGCTAATGAAAAACTGTTTTTT.

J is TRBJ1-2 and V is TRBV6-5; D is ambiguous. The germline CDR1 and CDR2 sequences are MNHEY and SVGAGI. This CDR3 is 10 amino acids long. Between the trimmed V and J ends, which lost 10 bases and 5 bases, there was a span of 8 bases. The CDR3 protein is CATRRYGYTF. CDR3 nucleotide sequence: TGTGCCACCCGGCGTTATGGCTACACCTTC.

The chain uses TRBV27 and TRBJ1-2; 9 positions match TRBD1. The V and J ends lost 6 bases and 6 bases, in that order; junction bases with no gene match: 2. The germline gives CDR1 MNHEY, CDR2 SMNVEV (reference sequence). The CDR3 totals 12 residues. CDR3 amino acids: CASRRTGDGYTF. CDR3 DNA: TGTGCCAGCAGAAGGACAGGGGATGGCTACACCTTC.

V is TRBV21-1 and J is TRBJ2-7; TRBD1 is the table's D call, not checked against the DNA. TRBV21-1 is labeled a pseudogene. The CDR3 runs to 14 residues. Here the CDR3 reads CASSYRDPYYEQYF. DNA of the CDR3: TGTGCCAGCAGCTACAGGGATCCCTACTACGAGCAGTACTTC.

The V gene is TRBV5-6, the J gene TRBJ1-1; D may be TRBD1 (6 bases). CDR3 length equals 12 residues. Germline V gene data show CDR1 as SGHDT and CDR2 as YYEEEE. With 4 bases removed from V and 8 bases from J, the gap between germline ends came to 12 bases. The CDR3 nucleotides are TGTGCCAGCAGCCTCGGACAGTCGGAAGCTTTCTTT. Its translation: CASSLGQSEAFF.

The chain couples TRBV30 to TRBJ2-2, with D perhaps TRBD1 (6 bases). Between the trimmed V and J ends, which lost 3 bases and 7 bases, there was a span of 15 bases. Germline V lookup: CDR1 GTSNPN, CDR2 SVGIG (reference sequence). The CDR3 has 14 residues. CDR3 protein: CAWSATGNGGELFF. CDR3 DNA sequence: TGTGCCTGGAGCGCCACAGGGAATGGCGGGGAGCTGTTTTTT. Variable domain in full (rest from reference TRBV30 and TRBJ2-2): SQTIHQWPATLVQPVGSPLSLECTVEGTSNPNLYWYRQAAGRGLQLLFYSVGIGQISSEVPQNLSASRPQDRQFILSSKKLLLSDSGFYLCAWSATGNGGELFFGEGSRLTVL.

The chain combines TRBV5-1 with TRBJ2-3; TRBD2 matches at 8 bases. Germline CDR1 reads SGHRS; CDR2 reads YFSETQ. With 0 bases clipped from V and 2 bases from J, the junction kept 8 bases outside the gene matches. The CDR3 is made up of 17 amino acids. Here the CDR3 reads CASSLAVLRGVTDTQYF. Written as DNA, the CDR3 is TGCGCCAGCAGCTTGGCCGTATTGCGGGGGGTCACAGATACGCAGTATTTT.

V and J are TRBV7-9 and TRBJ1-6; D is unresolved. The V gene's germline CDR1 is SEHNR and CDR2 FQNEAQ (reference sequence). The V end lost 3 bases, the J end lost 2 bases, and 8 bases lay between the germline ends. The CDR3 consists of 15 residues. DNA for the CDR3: TGTGCCAGCAGCTTTCAAGCGCCCTATAATTCACCCCTCCACTTT. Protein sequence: CASSFQAPYNSPLHF.

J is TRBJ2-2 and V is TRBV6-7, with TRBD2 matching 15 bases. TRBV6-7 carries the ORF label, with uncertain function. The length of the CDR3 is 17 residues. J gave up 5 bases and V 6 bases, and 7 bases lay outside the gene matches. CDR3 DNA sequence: TGTGCCAGCAGGCGGACTAGCGGGGGGGCCTGGACCGGGGAGCTGTTTTTT. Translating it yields CASRRTSGGAWTGELFF.